The rows below give T cell receptor beta chains drawn from one sample of a study of blood T cell repertoires in COVID-19. Profiling relied on immunoSEQ multiplex PCR, and the TCRdb table lists in-frame clones only, not all of them. This sample yields about 29,000 clones, of which roughly 84% are seen a single time; about 9.8% belongs to the top ten. Specimen: peripheral blood. These receptors originate from a man of 80 years or more with active COVID-19. The CDR3 runs from the conserved cysteine through the conserved F or W. The order of the fields is J gene, V gene, CDR3 protein.

J: TRBJ1-2; V: TRBV10-1; CDR3: CASNGSQGLFDYGYTF
J: TRBJ2-7; V: TRBV5-4; CDR3: CASSTGGSYEQYF
J: TRBJ1-1; V: TRBV6-1; CDR3: CASSESGQHTEAFF
J: TRBJ2-1; V: TRBV30; CDR3: CAQTTSGLRGDEQFF
J: TRBJ1-1; V: TRBV3-1/TRBV3-2; CDR3: CASSQVGGWAFF
J: TRBJ2-7; V: TRBV2; CDR3: CASRGRTSGVGEQYF
J: TRBJ2-3; V: TRBV10-1; CDR3: CASSEGLSTDTQYF
J: TRBJ2-2; V: TRBV30; CDR3: CAWSPPDRGQHGELFF
J: TRBJ2-5; V: TRBV6-5; CDR3: CASSQGANGETQYF
J: TRBJ2-2; V: TRBV19; CDR3: CASTPPLDRRTGELFF
J: TRBJ1-2; V: TRBV10-3; CDR3: CAISESRDRGENTF
J: TRBJ1-6; V: TRBV5-1; CDR3: CASSPKGTGVSPLHF
J: TRBJ2-2; V: TRBV2; CDR3: CASSEAGGHTGELFF
J: TRBJ2-3; V: TRBV4-2; CDR3: CASSQGPEGRTDTQYF
J: TRBJ2-5; V: TRBV2; CDR3: CASSLAGGTLETQYF
J: TRBJ1-4; V: TRBV7-9; CDR3: CASSLVGQGAGDEKLFF
J: TRBJ2-1; V: TRBV6-5; CDR3: CASSLPGGNEQFF
J: TRBJ2-7; V: TRBV30; CDR3: CAWSVRFSYEQYF
J: TRBJ2-3; V: TRBV24-1; CDR3: CATSDRGQGGSDTQYF
J: TRBJ1-3; V: TRBV4-2; CDR3: CASSQDGGGGGNQNTIYF
J: TRBJ2-1; V: TRBV27; CDR3: CASSFSGQGFNEQFF
J: TRBJ1-2; V: TRBV6-5; CDR3: CASSYYRASHYGYTF
J: TRBJ2-4; V: TRBV2; CDR3: CASSDGQGSLQYF
J: TRBJ2-3; V: TRBV6-6; CDR3: CAASGTRGTDTQYF
J: TRBJ1-3; V: TRBV29-1; CDR3: CSVGTGDFSGNTIYF
J: TRBJ1-1; V: TRBV18; CDR3: CASSWDKNTEAFF
J: TRBJ2-1; V: TRBV5-8; CDR3: CASTQFSSGGDEQFF
J: TRBJ2-5; V: TRBV18; CDR3: CASSPGLEETQYF
J: TRBJ1-4; V: TRBV6-5; CDR3: CASRDRQGTYEKLFF
J: TRBJ1-4; V: TRBV9; CDR3: CASSVAAGQGTTNEKLFF
J: TRBJ1-6; V: TRBV3-1/TRBV3-2; CDR3: CASSQVGASQGINSPLHF
J: TRBJ2-2; V: TRBV2; CDR3: CASTLTGSDTGELFF
J: TRBJ2-7; V: TRBV4-1; CDR3: CASSQEASGGAGEQYF
J: TRBJ2-5; V: TRBV7-9; CDR3: CASSFKRASGGQETQYF
J: TRBJ2-7; V: TRBV6-2/TRBV6-3; CDR3: CASSYSRRPEAYEQYF
J: TRBJ1-4; V: TRBV27; CDR3: CASSLRGSREKLFF
J: TRBJ2-7; V: TRBV5-1; CDR3: CASSLTNRGGYEQYF
J: TRBJ2-1; V: TRBV6-1; CDR3: CASSEPRRYNEQFF
J: TRBJ2-5; V: TRBV7-2; CDR3: CASSLFRETQYF
J: TRBJ2-3; V: TRBV5-1; CDR3: CASSLGRQGRADTQYF
J: TRBJ2-1; V: TRBV7-3; CDR3: CASSLQGWSYNEQFF
J: TRBJ2-5; V: TRBV7-2; CDR3: CASSKQTGRFGETQYF
J: TRBJ2-7; V: TRBV5-4; CDR3: CASSQTGGAGEQYF
J: TRBJ1-5; V: TRBV7-9; CDR3: CASSLGSQPQHF
J: TRBJ2-3; V: TRBV7-6; CDR3: CASSSQTSGGAGMTDTQYF
J: TRBJ1-6; V: TRBV27; CDR3: CASSFGFSSYNSPLHF
J: TRBJ2-3; V: TRBV10-1; CDR3: CASSGQVSVNTQYF
J: TRBJ2-5; V: TRBV6-1; CDR3: CASQASAPQETQYF
J: TRBJ2-7; V: TRBV11-2; CDR3: CASNTGGPYEQYF
J: TRBJ1-4; V: TRBV6-5; CDR3: CASSYSEGRINEKLFF
J: TRBJ2-1; V: TRBV2; CDR3: CASTPDRDNEQFF
J: TRBJ2-5; V: TRBV2; CDR3: CASSERVTSGAGETQYF
J: TRBJ1-5; V: TRBV10-1; CDR3: CASSSDQGQPQHF
J: TRBJ1-1; V: TRBV29-1; CDR3: CSVKLGNLNTEAFF
J: TRBJ1-6; V: TRBV5-1; CDR3: CASSWAQTDNSPLHF